A single sample is the source of the 26 T cell receptor beta chains below, sequenced in a study of blood T cell repertoires in COVID-19. This table comes from immunoSEQ multiplex PCR, and its TCRdb copy is limited to in-frame clones, with some not included. The data hold some 490,000 clones, with around nine tenths observed a single time. Sequencing input: PBMCs or T cells enriched from blood (not recorded which). The receptors here all came from a woman aged 55-75 years who had recovered from COVID-19.

In DNA form, the CDR3 reads TGTGCCATCAGTGAGGGTGGGCAGGGAGGAGAGACCCAGTACTTC. The encoded protein is CAISEGGQGGETQYF. V gene TRBV10-3 combines with J gene TRBJ2-5; D is possibly TRBD2 (6 bases). Germline loops: CDR1 ENHRY, CDR2 SYGVKD. V gave up 2 bases and J gave up 4 bases, with 14 bases separating them. There are 15 residues in the CDR3.

The genes are TRBV3-1 (or the pseudogene TRBV3-2) and TRBJ2-7; TRBD1 might be the D (6 bases). Germline CDR1 is LGHDT and CDR2 is YNNKEL (reference sequence). Deletions cut 2 bases from V and 1 base from J, with 9 bases between. This CDR3 is built from 14 residues. CDR3 in DNA: TGTGCCAGCAGCCAATGGGGACATTCCTACGAGCAGTACTTC. As protein: CASSQWGHSYEQYF.

The chain employs TRBV5-1 and TRBJ2-1; 10 positions agree with TRBD2. CDR1 is SGHRS and CDR2 is YFSETQ in the germline V gene. This CDR3 is built from 15 residues. J gave up 8 bases and V 2 bases, and 7 bases lay outside the gene matches. CDR3 sequence reads: CASSFTAGGPDEQFF. The CDR3 coding sequence is TGCGCCAGCAGCTTTACAGCGGGGGGGCCGGATGAGCAGTTCTTC.

The gene calls are TRBV24-1 and TRBJ1-1; D gene ambiguous. The CDR3 totals 14 residues. V shed 5 bases and J shed 2 bases, with 11 bases lying between them. CDR1 KGHDR and CDR2 SFDVKD come from the germline V gene. The CDR3 DNA reads TGTGCCACCAGTGCTACCCCGGTAAACACTGAAGCTTTCTTT. It translates to CATSATPVNTEAFF.

The CDR3 protein is CASSFLGQGWGYTF. The CDR3 nucleotides are TGCGCCAGCAGCTTCCTTGGCCAGGGATGGGGCTACACCTTC. V is TRBV5-1 and J is TRBJ1-2, with a weak D call TRBD1 (5 bases). CDR3 length: 14 amino acids. V lost 2 bases and J 8 bases, leaving 16 bases between the germline ends. Per germline, CDR1 SGHRS and CDR2 YFSETQ.

The chain employs TRBV30 and TRBJ2-5, with D perhaps TRBD2 (5 bases). Germline assignment: CDR1 GTSNPN and CDR2 SVGIG (reference sequence). The CDR3 loop spans 16 amino acids. With 3 bases removed from V and 4 bases from J, the gap between germline ends came to 21 bases. CDR3 sequence (DNA): TGTGCCTGGAGCACCCCTCCTAGCTCTTACATAGAGACCCAGTACTTC. Protein product: CAWSTPPSSYIETQYF.

This CDR3 is CASSSRYTGTAQHF. In DNA form, the CDR3 reads TGTGCCAGTAGTTCAAGATACACAGGGACAGCCCAGCATTTT. The chain employs TRBV19 and TRBJ1-5, with TRBD1 identical over 7 bases. The CDR3 is 14 residues long. Germline V gene data show CDR1 as LNHDA and CDR2 as SQIVND (reference sequence). J gave up 11 bases and V 5 bases, and 12 bases lay outside the gene matches.

V and J are TRBV6-5 and TRBJ1-2, with D maybe TRBD1 (6 bases). V lost 7 bases and J lost 2, with 17 bases in between. The CDR3 sequence is 15 residues long. Germline loops: CDR1 MNHEY, CDR2 SVGAGI. The CDR3 here is CASMGLEGGNYGYTF. The CDR3 DNA is TGTGCCAGCATGGGCTTGGAGGGGGGGAACTATGGCTACACCTTC.

The chain is built from TRBV6-1 and TRBJ1-4; D uncertain. The length of the CDR3 is 14 residues. V dropped 1 base and J dropped 4 bases, with 7 bases sitting between them. Germline lookup yields CDR1 MNHNS and CDR2 SASEGT. CDR3 sequence reads: CASSEGNINEKLFF. DNA for the CDR3: TGTGCCAGCAGTGAAGGCAACATTAATGAAAAACTGTTTTTT.

The chain uses TRBV3-1 (or the pseudogene TRBV3-2) and TRBJ1-3; TRBD1 matches 9 bases. After removal of 4 bases from V and 0 bases from J, the junction contained 10 bases not matched to a gene. The V gene's germline CDR1 is LGHDT and CDR2 YNNKEL (reference sequence). This CDR3 is built from 18 residues. The CDR3 reads CASSPRDRVTGSGNTIYF. The CDR3 nucleotides read TGTGCCAGCAGCCCACGGGACAGGGTTACAGGCTCTGGAAACACCATATATTTT.

V gene TRBV3-1 (or the pseudogene TRBV3-2) combines with J gene TRBJ2-6; 10 bases agree with TRBD1. The CDR3 runs to 18 residues. From germline, CDR1 is LGHDT and CDR2 YNNKEL (reference sequence). J lost 0 bases, V lost 5 bases, and 7 bases had no gene match. DNA of the CDR3: TGTGCCAGCAGCTTTCGACAGGGGGCGGTCTCTGGGGCCAACGTCCTGACTTTC. This sequence encodes CASSFRQGAVSGANVLTF.

This chain links TRBV4-1 with TRBJ1-1; D remains unclear. V was trimmed by 5 bases and J by 3 bases, leaving 10 bases between them. The CDR3 totals 13 residues. The germline V gene has CDR1 MGHRA and CDR2 YSYEKL. Here the CDR3 DNA reads TGCGCCAGCAGCACCGAGGCGGACACTGAAGCTTTCTTT. Its protein is CASSTEADTEAFF.

This chain links TRBV10-3 with TRBJ1-1; tentative D call: TRBD1 (6 bases). V was cut by 8 bases and J by 1 base, with 8 bases left in between. CDR1 and CDR2 (germline): ENHRY, SYGVKD. This CDR3 is 12 amino acids long. DNA for the CDR3: TGTGCCATCCGGACAGAGAACACTGAAGCTTTCTTT. Protein: CAIRTENTEAFF.

The gene calls are TRBV29-1 and TRBJ2-3; no reliable D call. The CDR3 sequence is 12 residues long. In germline, CDR1 is SQVTM, CDR2 ANQGSEA. Trimming shortened V by 3 bases and J by 1 base, and 5 bases separated the two germline ends. The CDR3 coding sequence is TGCAGCGTTGATACTGGCACAGATACGCAGTATTTT. Its protein is CSVDTGTDTQYF.

The gene calls are TRBV28 and TRBJ2-7; D is perhaps TRBD1 (5 bases). CDR1 MDHEN and CDR2 SYDVKM come from the germline V gene. The V end lost 2 bases, the J end lost 5 bases, and 13 bases lay between the germline ends. CDR3 length equals 14 residues. The CDR3 spells CASSLRAGLHEQYV. CDR3 DNA sequence: TGTGCCAGCAGTTTAAGGGCAGGGCTACACGAGCAGTACGTC.

The rearrangement links TRBV3-1 (or the pseudogene TRBV3-2) to TRBJ2-3; D ambiguous. The CDR3 runs 13 residues. The germline V gene encodes CDR1 LGHDT and CDR2 YNNKEL (reference sequence). The V end lost 2 bases, the J end lost 3 bases, and 6 bases lay between the germline ends. CDR3 bases: TGTGCCAGCAGCCAATTTCGTACAGATACGCAGTATTTT. Translated, it gives CASSQFRTDTQYF.

This chain links TRBV7-2 with TRBJ2-1; TRBD1 is a possible D gene (6 bases). Germline CDR1 is SGHTA and CDR2 is FQGNSA. This CDR3 spans 16 amino acids. The V end lost 5 bases, the J end lost 8 bases, and 22 bases lay between the germline ends. The CDR3 here is CASSPSSGALTYEQFF. As DNA, the CDR3 is TGTGCCAGCAGCCCCTCGTCAGGGGCCTTGACCTATGAGCAGTTCTTC.

The sample holds many counts of this clone. V usage is TRBV24-1 and J usage is TRBJ1-3; 8 bases line up with TRBD1. This CDR3 has 14 amino acids. Germline V CDR1 and CDR2: KGHDR, SFDVKD. Losses at the gene ends were 9 bases for V and 2 bases for J; bases not matched to a gene: 5. The CDR3 bases are TGTGCCACCCAAGGACAGGGACCTGGAAACACCATATATTTT. Its protein product is CATQGQGPGNTIYF.

This clone occurred once. The rearrangement links TRBV3-1 (or the pseudogene TRBV3-2) to TRBJ1-2; D is undetermined. The CDR3 spans 13 residues. From germline, CDR1 is LGHDT and CDR2 YNNKEL (reference sequence). Trimming cost V 5 bases and J 2 bases, with 9 bases left between them. The CDR3 here is CASSFRGNYGYTF. The CDR3 DNA sequence: TGTGCCAGCAGCTTCAGAGGAAACTATGGCTACACCTTC.

This rearrangement joins TRBV7-5 to TRBJ1-5; the listed D gene, TRBD1, was not tested against the DNA. TRBV7-5 is reported as a pseudogene. The CDR3 consists of 14 residues. DNA for the CDR3: TGTGCCAGAAGCCTGCGAGGGGGCGATCAGCCCCAGCATTTT. This sequence encodes CARSLRGGDQPQHF.

The CDR3 loop reads CATKGQGNSPLHF. The CDR3 DNA is TGTGCCACCAAAGGGCAGGGGAATTCACCCCTCCACTTT. The V and J genes are TRBV19 and TRBJ1-6, with a possible D match to TRBD1 (6 bases). The germline V and J ends were trimmed by 10 bases and 7 bases, with 14 bases remaining between them. Germline lookup yields CDR1 LNHDA and CDR2 SQIVND (reference sequence). The CDR3 is 13 residues long.

The V and J genes are TRBV18 and TRBJ1-1; 9 bases fit TRBD1. V was clipped by 2 bases and J by 6 bases; unmatched bases: 10. Germline lookup yields CDR1 KGHSH and CDR2 LQKENI. The CDR3 has 16 residues. The DNA of the CDR3 is TGTGCCAGCTCACCATTGGGACAGGGAGGATCCGCTGAAGCTTTCTTT. Protein product: CASSPLGQGGSAEAFF. The whole variable domain, filled in from reference TRBV18 and TRBJ1-1, reads NAGVMQNPRHLVRRRGQEARLRCSPMKGHSHVYWYRQLPEEGLKFMVYLQKENIIDESGMPKERFSAEFPKEGPSILRIQQVVRGDSAAYFCASSPLGQGGSAEAFFGQGTRLTVV.

The J gene is TRBJ2-2, the V gene TRBV29-1; D unclear. CDR1 and CDR2 from the germline V gene are SQVTM and ANQGSEA. V was trimmed by 4 bases and J by 9 bases, leaving 15 bases between them. The CDR3 runs to 13 residues. The CDR3 loop is CSVGSQAPRELFF. The CDR3 DNA reads as TGCAGCGTTGGATCGCAGGCTCCAAGGGAGCTGTTTTTT.

The V and J genes are TRBV18 and TRBJ2-1; 9 positions match TRBD2. CDR1 and CDR2 from the germline V gene are KGHSH and LQKENI. Trimming at V came to 3 bases and at J to 9 bases, leaving 15 bases not matched to a gene. This CDR3 spans 17 amino acids. The CDR3 DNA follows: TGTGCCAGCTCACCGGTGGCGGGGGGGCCTATTTTGGGTGAGCAGTTCTTC. Its protein is CASSPVAGGPILGEQFF.

V is TRBV6-5 and J is TRBJ1-1; no definite D call. V lost 6 bases and J 4 bases, leaving 15 bases between the germline ends. The CDR3 contains 14 residues. CDR1 and CDR2 (germline): MNHEY, SVGAGI. CDR3 DNA sequence: TGTGCCAGCAGGGTAACCAAAGGGAGCACTGAAGCTTTCTTT. Its protein is CASRVTKGSTEAFF.

The gene calls are TRBV27 and TRBJ1-2; TRBD1 might be the D (5 bases). V lost 0 bases and J lost 8, with 13 bases in between. The CDR3 loop spans 14 amino acids. Germline-derived CDR1 and CDR2 are MNHEY and SMNVEV (reference sequence). The DNA of the CDR3 is TGTGCCAGCAGTTTATCGGTCAGGGCGGAAGGCTACACCTTC. Protein: CASSLSVRAEGYTF.